This entry lists 18 T cell receptor beta chains sequenced from one sample in a study of tumor-infiltrating lymphocytes in primary liver carcinoma (dated by TCRdb to 2016 to 2017). TCRdb names Illumina HiSeq 2500 as the instrument used. Using a constant-region primer and ProtoScript II reverse transcriptase, TCRbeta-specific cDNA was reverse-transcribed from 450 to 650 ng total RNA. TCRbeta libraries were built with three nested multiplex PCR rounds, a slightly modified ARM-PCR procedure. The first two PCR rounds used multiplex TRBV1-TRBV30 forward primers with a Cbeta reverse primer, each for about 9 cycles. TCRdb reprocessed the public reads (quality trimming at Q25 with fastp, clone calling with MiXCR) and kept in-frame beta chains. Merged by CDR3 protein, the rows form single entries marked with the most common genes and DNA. The sample table records about 99,000 distinct CDR3 sequences; almost 70% of these occur just once. More than 8% of the sample lies in the top ten.

Total RNA and DNA were co-extracted from about 19-30 mg of bulk tissue with the AllPrep DNA/RNA mini kit, without cell sorting. The material sequenced was liver tumor tissue from sampling region 5. Taken with the paper, the label for cell subset or site translates to: tumor region T5, tumor centre. These receptors were collected from a woman in her fifties or sixties with primary liver carcinoma and hepatitis B virus infection.

The chain recombines TRBV28 with TRBJ1-5, with D maybe TRBD2 (5 bases). The J call may be incorrect, as the DNA end agrees better with TRBJ2-3. CDR1 and CDR2 (germline): MDHEN, SYDVKM. This CDR3 region has 12 residues. The CDR3 DNA is TGTGCCAGCAACGATGGAGGTCAGCCCCAGTATTTT. Translation gives CASNDGGQPQYF.

Worth noting for this clonotype: A much larger clone differs from this one at a single base, so this may be a read error. This rearrangement joins TRBV5-1 to TRBJ1-5; D perhaps matches TRBD1 (6 bases). CDR3 length: 17 amino acids. Per germline, CDR1 SGHRS and CDR2 YFSETQ. The CDR3 DNA follows: TGCGACAGCAGCCCCGGCCAGGACAGCCTTAGCAATCAGCCCCAGCATTTT. Translating gives CDSSPGQDSLSNQPQHF.

V is TRBV5-1 and J is TRBJ2-5; 8 nucleotides match TRBD1. V lost 0 bases and J lost 1; bases outside the gene matches: 14. The CDR3 totals 19 residues. Germline V gene data show CDR1 as SGHRS and CDR2 as YFSETQ. In DNA form, the CDR3 reads TGCGCCAGCAGCTTGGCGGGGGCAGGGGGCGCCGCAAGCCAAGAGACCCAGTACTTC. This translates into CASSLAGAGGAASQETQYF.

The V gene is TRBV11-2, the J gene TRBJ2-5, with D perhaps matching TRBD1 (5 bases). V gave up 0 bases and J gave up 14 bases, with 16 bases separating them. Per germline, CDR1 SGHAT and CDR2 FQNNGV. CDR3 size: 13 residues. CDR3 DNA sequence: TGTGCCAGCAGCTTAGAATACAAGGGGATCCAATACTTC. Translating gives CASSLEYKGIQYF.

Turning to this clonotype: The missing conserved phenylalanine or tryptophan at the end of this CDR3 makes a read error likely. The rearrangement uses TRBV12-3 or TRBV12-4 and TRBJ2-7, with 8 bases identical to TRBD2. V shed 7 bases and J 5 bases; nucleotides not matched to a gene: 7. The CDR3 is 13 amino acids. In nucleotides, the CDR3 is TGTGCCAGCAACTTCGGGGGGGGCGACGAGCAGTACCTC. It is translated as CASNFGGGDEQYL.

The table lists this clonotype with many counts. The chain has TRBV10-3 and TRBJ2-7, with a tentative D call TRBD1 (6 bases). V dropped 10 bases and J dropped 0 bases, with 10 bases sitting between them. The CDR3 consists of 12 residues. From germline, CDR1 is ENHRY and CDR2 SYGVKD. The CDR3 nucleotides read TGTGCCACCCGACAGGACTCCTACGAGCAGTACTTC. This codes for CATRQDSYEQYF.

Note on this clonotype: With a much larger clone just one base away, this may be a read error. The gene calls are TRBV5-1 and TRBJ1-1, with TRBD1 matching 10 bases. Germline CDR1 reads SGHRS; CDR2 reads YFSETQ. The CDR3 has 14 residues. CDR3 in amino acids: CANSLDRQGARAFF. In nucleotides, the CDR3 is TGCGCCAACAGCTTGGACCGACAGGGGGCGAGAGCTTTCTTT.

Only a few counts were recorded for this clonotype. The germline gene is not matched at one end of the junction; a read error may be the cause. The chain is built from TRBV29-1 and TRBJ1-1; D is unresolved. The CDR3 is 12 amino acids. The germline gives CDR1 SQVTM, CDR2 ANQGSEA. The CDR3 nucleotides are TGCAGCGTCGCCAAGTCGAACACTGAAGCTTACTTC. It is translated as CSVAKSNTEAYF.

In this sample, this clonotype turned up many times. The CDR3 region has the DNA TGTGCCATCAGTGAGGGGGCAGGGTACTCCTACGAGCAGTACTTC. Translating it yields CAISEGAGYSYEQYF. The J gene is TRBJ2-7, the V gene TRBV10-3; D might be TRBD1 (5 bases). With 2 bases removed from V and 0 bases from J, the gap between germline ends came to 11 bases. The CDR3 extends over 15 amino acids. Germline-derived CDR1 and CDR2 are ENHRY and SYGVKD.

The CDR3 protein is CSAEDRVNTEAFF. The CDR3 DNA follows: TGCAGTGCTGAGGACAGGGTCAACACTGAAGCTTTCTTT. V and J are TRBV20-1 and TRBJ1-1; 8 bases agree with TRBD1. This CDR3 has 13 residues. Germline V gene lookup returns CDR1 DFQATT and CDR2 SNEGSKA (reference sequence). With V trimmed by 5 bases and J by 2 bases, 4 bases remained unmatched.

Worth noting for this clonotype: Since a much larger clone is just one base distant, this may be a read error. This chain connects TRBV29-1 to TRBJ1-2; 8 bases align to TRBD1. Germline V gives CDR1 SQVTM, CDR2 ANQGSEA. The CDR3 loop spans 15 amino acids. CDR3 DNA sequence: TGCAACGTTGAAGATGGCAGACAGGGGTTCTATGGCTACACCTTC. As protein: CNVEDGRQGFYGYTF.

A word on this clonotype: A junction boundary mismatches the germline segment, possibly from a read error. The chain employs TRBV7-8 and TRBJ2-1; D may be TRBD2 (6 bases). Germline lookup yields CDR1 SGHVS and CDR2 FQNEAQ. The CDR3 extends over 16 amino acids. The CDR3 DNA reads TGTGCCTGCAGCCCCGGGAGACTATCCTTTTACAATGAGCAGTTCTTT. It codes for CACSPGRLSFYNEQFF.

In its sample, this clonotype is medium-sized (0.01 to 0.1%). The chain employs TRBV29-1 and TRBJ2-3; 8 bases map to TRBD2. The CDR3 loop spans 15 amino acids. V gave up 6 bases and J gave up 6 bases; unmatched junction bases: 14. Germline V lookup: CDR1 SQVTM, CDR2 ANQGSEA. The CDR3 here is CSVAYGSGSADTQYF. The CDR3 DNA follows: TGCAGCGTCGCCTATGGGAGCGGGAGTGCTGATACGCAGTATTTT.

This chain uses TRBV5-1 with TRBJ2-2, with 10 bases identical to TRBD2. The V gene end was trimmed by 4 bases and the J gene end by 7 bases; junction bases not matched to a gene: 7. Germline V gene lookup returns CDR1 SGHRS and CDR2 YFSETQ. CDR3 length equals 15 residues. CDR3 protein: CASSPSGRVSGELFF. CDR3 DNA: TGCGCCAGCAGCCCCAGCGGGAGGGTTAGCGGGGAGCTGTTTTTT.

This clonotype has just a few counts. The chain has TRBV28 and TRBJ2-7; 7 bases agree with TRBD1. After removal of 5 bases from V and 2 bases from J, the junction contained 9 bases not matched to a gene. The V gene's germline CDR1 is MDHEN and CDR2 SYDVKM. The CDR3 runs to 15 residues. CDR3 loop: CASSLRQGLTYEQYF. The CDR3 DNA follows: TGTGCCAGCAGTCTCCGACAGGGCCTTACCTACGAGCAGTACTTC.

This chain links TRBV10-3 with TRBJ2-7; D perhaps matches TRBD2 (6 bases). This CDR3 has 12 amino acids. V lost 5 bases and J 3 bases, leaving 8 bases between the germline ends. The germline gives CDR1 ENHRY, CDR2 SYGVKD. The DNA for the CDR3 is TGTGCCATCAGTTGGGACTTCTACGAGCAGTACTTC. Protein product: CAISWDFYEQYF.

The chain carries TRBV28 and TRBJ2-1; the D is unclear. The V gene lost 7 bases and the J gene lost 8 bases, with 12 bases spanning the gap. This CDR3 region has 12 residues. The germline V gene encodes CDR1 MDHEN and CDR2 SYDVKM. The CDR3 here is CASKLTLDEQFF. The CDR3 nucleotides are TGTGCCAGCAAATTGACACTGGATGAGCAGTTCTTC. Full variable domain (remainder filled in from reference TRBV28 and TRBJ2-1): DVKVTQSSRYLVKRTGEKVFLECVQDMDHENMFWYRQDPGLGLRLIYFSYDVKMKEKGDIPEGYSVSREKKERFSLILESASTNQTSMYLCASKLTLDEQFFGPGTRLTVL.

This rearrangement joins TRBV7-2 to TRBJ1-2, with a tentative D call TRBD1 (5 bases). Germline assignment: CDR1 SGHTA and CDR2 FQGNSA. There are 15 residues in the CDR3. V lost 3 bases to trimming and J lost 9 bases, with 20 bases between them. This CDR3 is CASSFGQGLTYCYTF. In nucleotides, the CDR3 is TGTGCCAGCAGCTTCGGGCAGGGACTCACATATTGCTACACCTTC.